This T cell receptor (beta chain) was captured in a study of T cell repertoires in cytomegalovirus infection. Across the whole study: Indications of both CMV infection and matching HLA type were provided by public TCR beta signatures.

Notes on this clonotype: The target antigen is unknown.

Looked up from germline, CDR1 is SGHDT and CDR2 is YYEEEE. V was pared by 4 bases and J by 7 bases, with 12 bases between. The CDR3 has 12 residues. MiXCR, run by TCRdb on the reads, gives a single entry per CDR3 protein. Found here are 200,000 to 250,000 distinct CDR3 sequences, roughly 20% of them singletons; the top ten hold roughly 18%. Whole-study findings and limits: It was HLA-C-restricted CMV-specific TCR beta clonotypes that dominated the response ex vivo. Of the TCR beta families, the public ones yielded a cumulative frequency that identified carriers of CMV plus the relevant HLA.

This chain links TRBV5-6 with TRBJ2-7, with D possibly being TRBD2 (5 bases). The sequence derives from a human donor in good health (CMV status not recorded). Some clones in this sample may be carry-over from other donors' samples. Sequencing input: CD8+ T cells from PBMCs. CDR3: CASSLEVGEQYF. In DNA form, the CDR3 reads TGTGCCAGCAGCCTGGAGGTAGGGGAGCAGTACTTC.